A single sample gave rise to the 15 T cell receptor beta chains below, sequenced in a study of blood T cell repertoires in COVID-19. Measured with immunoSEQ multiplex PCR; TCRdb has only the in-frame clones, and not every one. This sample has approximately 210,000 clones, with 80% found just once. Input material: PBMCs or T cells enriched from blood (not recorded which). These receptors were obtained from a man aged 25-45 years with acute COVID-19.

The chain employs TRBV28 and TRBJ1-2; 12 bases are a match to TRBD1. The germline gives CDR1 MDHEN, CDR2 SYDVKM. The V and J ends lost 1 base and 4 bases, in that order; junction bases with no gene match: 7. This CDR3 is built from 17 residues. The CDR3 here is CASSLSGTGGIGYGYTF. CDR3 in DNA: TGTGCCAGCAGTTTATCCGGGACAGGGGGCATCGGCTATGGCTACACCTTC.

This clone was recorded only once. The V call is TRBV5-4, the J call TRBJ2-3; the D gene is possibly TRBD2 (5 bases). With 0 bases removed from V and 5 bases from J, the gap between germline ends came to 7 bases. The CDR3 has 13 residues. Germline V gene lookup returns CDR1 SGHNT and CDR2 YYREEE (reference sequence). In DNA, the CDR3 is TGTGCCAGCAGCTTGGTGGGGAGAGATACGCAGTATTTT. This gives the protein CASSLVGRDTQYF.

This clone has a count of ten or more. The chain carries TRBV14 and TRBJ1-1; no reliable D call. Germline CDR1 reads SGHDN; CDR2 reads FVKESK. Trimming pared 4 bases from V and 1 base from J, leaving 7 bases between. The CDR3 has 13 residues. The CDR3 DNA is TGTGCCAGCAGCCCTTTCGGGAACACTGAAGCTTTCTTT. This sequence encodes CASSPFGNTEAFF. Full variable domain (rest looked up from reference TRBV14 and TRBJ1-1): EAGVTQFPSHSVIEKGQTVTLRCDPISGHDNLYWYRRVMGKEIKFLLHFVKESKQDESGMPNNRFLAERTGGTYSTLKVQPAELEDSGVYFCASSPFGNTEAFFGQGTRLTVV.

V is TRBV6-5 and J is TRBJ2-1; tentatively, D is TRBD2 (6 bases). Between the trimmed V and J ends, which lost 2 bases and 6 bases, there was a span of 14 bases. CDR1 and CDR2 from the germline V gene are MNHEY and SVGAGI. CDR3 size: 15 residues. The CDR3 coding sequence is TGTGCCAGCAGTTACGGCGGGATGGCCCGCAATGAGCAGTTCTTC. Its protein product is CASSYGGMARNEQFF.

The chain joins TRBV5-1 to TRBJ2-3; TRBD2 aligns across 8 bases. The CDR3 spans 15 residues. Germline-derived CDR1 and CDR2 are SGHRS and YFSETQ. Germline trimming cut 4 bases from V and 5 bases from J; bases unmatched to any gene: 9. In nucleotides, the CDR3 is TGCGCCAGCAGCCCGGATGTAGCGGGGTTAGATACGCAGTATTTT. Protein sequence: CASSPDVAGLDTQYF.

V is TRBV4-1 and J is TRBJ1-2; D perhaps matches TRBD1 (6 bases). Germline CDR1 is MGHRA and CDR2 is YSYEKL. V gave up 0 bases and J gave up 1 base, with 15 bases separating them. The length of the CDR3 is 17 residues. The CDR3 here is CASSQDKGGTINYGYTF. The CDR3 DNA follows: TGCGCCAGCAGCCAAGATAAGGGGGGGACCATTAACTATGGCTACACCTTC.

This clone was detected only a few times. The chain links TRBV6-5 to TRBJ2-2; tentative D call: TRBD1 (6 bases). Trimming stripped 7 bases from V and 7 bases from J, with 16 bases between. CDR1 and CDR2 (germline): MNHEY, SVGAGI. The CDR3 runs to 14 residues. This chain's CDR3 is CASNTQGIGGELFF. The CDR3 bases are TGTGCCAGCAATACTCAGGGGATCGGCGGGGAGCTGTTTTTT.

This clone was picked up a small number of times. The chain joins TRBV11-2 to TRBJ1-1; D is perhaps TRBD1 (6 bases). Germline V CDR1 and CDR2: SGHAT, FQNNGV. Trimming shortened V by 7 bases and J by 4 bases, and 19 bases separated the two germline ends. The CDR3 runs 15 residues. Here the CDR3 DNA reads TGTGCCAGCAATCCGGAGGGGGGGAAGACCACTGAAGCTTTCTTT. Translating gives CASNPEGGKTTEAFF.

This clone was counted a few times. The chain couples TRBV28 to TRBJ2-5; D gene ambiguous. CDR3 length: 12 amino acids. Trimming left V 2 bases short and J 3 bases short, with 4 bases between. Germline loops: CDR1 MDHEN, CDR2 SYDVKM. The CDR3 region is CASSLNKETQYF. DNA for the CDR3: TGTGCCAGCAGTTTAAATAAAGAGACCCAGTACTTC.

The chain employs TRBV24-1 and TRBJ2-2, with D perhaps matching TRBD2 (5 bases). This CDR3 region has 19 residues. The ends were cut back, 2 bases at V and 7 bases at J, with 25 bases in the middle. Germline lookup yields CDR1 KGHDR and CDR2 SFDVKD. The CDR3 sequence: CATSDYSRAGLAVGGELFF. CDR3 in DNA: TGTGCCACCAGTGATTATTCTAGGGCGGGCCTGGCCGTGGGCGGGGAGCTGTTTTTT.

This rearrangement joins TRBV5-4 to TRBJ2-5; 8 positions match TRBD2. This CDR3 has 15 amino acids. Per the germline V gene, CDR1 is SGHNT and CDR2 is YYREEE (reference sequence). V dropped 0 bases and J dropped 5; count of bases not matched to a gene: 6. CDR3 protein: CASSLAAGGGETQYF. CDR3 bases: TGTGCCAGCAGCTTGGCTGCGGGGGGAGGGGAGACCCAGTACTTC.

Of note for this clone: A read error may produce the germline difference seen at one junction end. The V gene is TRBV5-1, the J gene TRBJ1-3, with 7 bases matching TRBD1. Germline V gives CDR1 SGHRS, CDR2 YFSETQ. The length of the CDR3 is 16 residues. CDR3 region: CASSLGQPISGNTIYF. CDR3 nucleotide sequence: TGCGCCAGCAGTTTGGGACAGCCTATATCTGGAAACACCATATATTTT.

A few counts support this clone. The chain has TRBV6-5 and TRBJ1-2; tentative D call: TRBD1 (6 bases). This CDR3 spans 15 amino acids. Germline V CDR1 and CDR2: MNHEY, SVGAGI. V lost 4 bases and J lost 6, with 18 bases in between. CDR3 residues: CASSFDRKGRHGYTF. DNA of the CDR3: TGTGCCAGCAGTTTCGACAGGAAAGGTCGGCATGGCTACACCTTC.

J is TRBJ2-7 and V is TRBV7-2; D remains ambiguous. Trimming shortened V by 5 bases and J by 6 bases, and 11 bases separated the two germline ends. The CDR3 covers 12 residues. CDR1 and CDR2 (germline): SGHTA, FQGNSA. The DNA of the CDR3 is TGTGCCAGCAGCAGACTCGTCAGCGAGCAGTACTTC. As protein: CASSRLVSEQYF.

This chain joins TRBV3-1 (or the pseudogene TRBV3-2) and TRBJ2-3, with 10 positions matching TRBD2. J lost 1 base, V lost 4 bases, and 11 bases had no gene match. The CDR3 has 18 amino acids. Germline-derived CDR1 and CDR2 are LGHDT and YNNKEL (reference sequence). The CDR3 spells CASSRLGGSGGRTDTQYF. DNA for the CDR3: TGTGCCAGCAGCCGACTAGGGGGTAGCGGGGGGCGCACAGATACGCAGTATTTT.